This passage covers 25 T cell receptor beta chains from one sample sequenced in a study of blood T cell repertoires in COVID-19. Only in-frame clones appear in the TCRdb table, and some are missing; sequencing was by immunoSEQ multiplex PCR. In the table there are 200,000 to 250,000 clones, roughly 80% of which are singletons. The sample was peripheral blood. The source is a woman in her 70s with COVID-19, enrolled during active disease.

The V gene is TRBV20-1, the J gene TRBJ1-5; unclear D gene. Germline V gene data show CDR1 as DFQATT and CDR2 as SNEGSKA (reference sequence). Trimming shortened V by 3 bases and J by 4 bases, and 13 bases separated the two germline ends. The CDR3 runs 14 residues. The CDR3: CSASAGNGNQPQHF. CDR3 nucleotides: TGCAGTGCTAGTGCGGGGAACGGAAATCAGCCCCAGCATTTT.

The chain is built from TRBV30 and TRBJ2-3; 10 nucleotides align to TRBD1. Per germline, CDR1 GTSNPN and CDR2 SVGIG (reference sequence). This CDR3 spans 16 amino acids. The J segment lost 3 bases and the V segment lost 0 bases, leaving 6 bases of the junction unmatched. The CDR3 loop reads CAWSVPGQGKTDTQYF. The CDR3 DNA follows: TGTGCCTGGAGTGTCCCGGGACAGGGGAAGACAGATACGCAGTATTTT.

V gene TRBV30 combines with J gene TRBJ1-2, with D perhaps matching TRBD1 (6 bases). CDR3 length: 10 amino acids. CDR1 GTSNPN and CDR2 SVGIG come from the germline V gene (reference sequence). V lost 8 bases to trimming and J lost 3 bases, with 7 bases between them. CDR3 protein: CAEGDYGYTF. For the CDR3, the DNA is TGTGCCGAGGGGGACTATGGCTACACCTTC.

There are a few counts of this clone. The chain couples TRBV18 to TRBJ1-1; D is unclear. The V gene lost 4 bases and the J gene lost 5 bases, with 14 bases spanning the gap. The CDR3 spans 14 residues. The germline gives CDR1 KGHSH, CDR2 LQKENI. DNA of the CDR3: TGTGCCAGCTCACACACTTACAGTGAAACTGAAGCTTTCTTT. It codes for CASSHTYSETEAFF.

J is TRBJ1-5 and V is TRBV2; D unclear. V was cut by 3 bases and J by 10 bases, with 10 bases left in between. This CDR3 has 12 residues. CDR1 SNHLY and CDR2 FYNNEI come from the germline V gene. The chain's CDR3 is CASSERVQPQHF. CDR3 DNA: TGTGCCAGCAGTGAGAGGGTTCAACCCCAGCATTTT. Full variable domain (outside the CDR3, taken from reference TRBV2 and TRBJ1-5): EPEVTQTPSHQVTQMGQEVILRCVPISNHLYFYWYRQILGQKVEFLVSFYNNEISEKSEIFDDQFSVERPDGSNFTLKIRSTKLEDSAMYFCASSERVQPQHFGDGTRLSIL.

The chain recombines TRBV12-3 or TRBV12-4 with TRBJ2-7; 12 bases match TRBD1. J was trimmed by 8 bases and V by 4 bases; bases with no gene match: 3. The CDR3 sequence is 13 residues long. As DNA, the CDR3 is TGTGCCAGCAGTTACCGGGACAGGGGGCAGCAGTACTTC. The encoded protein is CASSYRDRGQQYF.

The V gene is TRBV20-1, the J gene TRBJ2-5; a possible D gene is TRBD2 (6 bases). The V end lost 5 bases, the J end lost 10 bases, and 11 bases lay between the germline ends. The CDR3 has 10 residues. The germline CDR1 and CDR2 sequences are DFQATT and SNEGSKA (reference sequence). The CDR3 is CSAAYGGQYF. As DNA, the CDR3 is TGCAGTGCTGCTTACGGGGGCCAGTACTTC.

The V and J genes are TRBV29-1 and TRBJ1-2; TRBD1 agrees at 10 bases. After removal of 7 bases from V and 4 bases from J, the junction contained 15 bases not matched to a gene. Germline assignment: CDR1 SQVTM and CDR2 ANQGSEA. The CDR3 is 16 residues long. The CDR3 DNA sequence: TGCAGCGCTCGGGGAGTTCCGGGACAGGGGAGCTATGGCTACACCTTC. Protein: CSARGVPGQGSYGYTF. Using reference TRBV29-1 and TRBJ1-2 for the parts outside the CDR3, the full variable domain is SAVISQKPSRDICQRGTSLTIQCQVDSQVTMMFWYRQQPGQSLTLIATANQGSEATYESGFVIDKFPISRPNLTFSTLTVSNMSPEDSSIYLCSARGVPGQGSYGYTFGSGTRLTVV.

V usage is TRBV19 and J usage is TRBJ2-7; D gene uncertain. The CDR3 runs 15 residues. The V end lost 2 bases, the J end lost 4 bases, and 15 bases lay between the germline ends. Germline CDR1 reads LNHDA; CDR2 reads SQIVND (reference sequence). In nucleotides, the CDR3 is TGTGCCAGTAGTATAAGTTTGGTGAGTGCATACGAGCAGTACTTC. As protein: CASSISLVSAYEQYF.

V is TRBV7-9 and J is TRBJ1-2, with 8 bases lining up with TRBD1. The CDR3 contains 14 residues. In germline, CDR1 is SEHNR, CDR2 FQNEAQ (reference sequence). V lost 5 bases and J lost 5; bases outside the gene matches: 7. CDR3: CASSLDRGEYGYTF. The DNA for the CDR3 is TGTGCCAGCAGCCTAGACAGGGGAGAATATGGCTACACCTTC.

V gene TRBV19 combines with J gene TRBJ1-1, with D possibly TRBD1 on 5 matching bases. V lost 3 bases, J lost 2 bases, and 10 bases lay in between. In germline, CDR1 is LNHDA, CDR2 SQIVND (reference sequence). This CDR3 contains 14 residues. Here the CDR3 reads CASSIGGHNTEAFF. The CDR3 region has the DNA TGTGCCAGTAGTATTGGCGGACACAACACTGAAGCTTTCTTT.

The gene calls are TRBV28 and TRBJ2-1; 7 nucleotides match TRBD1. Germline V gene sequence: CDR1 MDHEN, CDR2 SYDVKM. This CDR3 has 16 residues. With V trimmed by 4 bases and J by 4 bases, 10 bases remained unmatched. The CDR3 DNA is TGTGCCAGCAGTTCCTGGACAGGTGGTTCGTACAATGAGCAGTTCTTC. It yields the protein CASSSWTGGSYNEQFF.

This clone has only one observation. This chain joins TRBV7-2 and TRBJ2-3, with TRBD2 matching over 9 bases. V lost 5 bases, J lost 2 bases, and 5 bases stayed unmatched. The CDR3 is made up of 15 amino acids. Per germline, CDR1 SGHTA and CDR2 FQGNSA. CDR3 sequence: CASSRWTSATDTQYF. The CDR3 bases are TGTGCCAGCAGCCGTTGGACTAGCGCCACAGATACGCAGTATTTT.

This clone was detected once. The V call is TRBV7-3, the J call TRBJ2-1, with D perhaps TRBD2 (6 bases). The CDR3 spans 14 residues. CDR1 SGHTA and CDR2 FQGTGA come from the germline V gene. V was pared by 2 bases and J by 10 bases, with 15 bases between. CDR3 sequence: CASSLSGESGEQFF. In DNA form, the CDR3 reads TGTGCCAGCAGCTTATCGGGGGAAAGCGGAGAGCAGTTCTTC.

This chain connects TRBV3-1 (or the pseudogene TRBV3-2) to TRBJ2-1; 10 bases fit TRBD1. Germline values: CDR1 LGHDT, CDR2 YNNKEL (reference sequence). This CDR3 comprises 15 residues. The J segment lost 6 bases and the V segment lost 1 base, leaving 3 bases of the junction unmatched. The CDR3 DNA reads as TGTGCCAGCAGCCAAGGACAGGGGGCGAGCAATGAGCAGTTCTTC. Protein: CASSQGQGASNEQFF.

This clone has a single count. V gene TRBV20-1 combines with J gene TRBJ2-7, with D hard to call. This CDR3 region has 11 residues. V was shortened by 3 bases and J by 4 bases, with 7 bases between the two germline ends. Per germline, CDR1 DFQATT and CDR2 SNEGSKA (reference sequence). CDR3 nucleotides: TGCAGTGCTAGTGGGCAGTACGAGCAGTACTTC. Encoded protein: CSASGQYEQYF.

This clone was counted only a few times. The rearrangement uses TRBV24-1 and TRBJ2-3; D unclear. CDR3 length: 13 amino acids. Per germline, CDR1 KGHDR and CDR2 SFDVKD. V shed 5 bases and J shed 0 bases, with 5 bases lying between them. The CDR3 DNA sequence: TGTGCCACCAGTGTCGGTAGCACAGATACGCAGTATTTT. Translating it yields CATSVGSTDTQYF.

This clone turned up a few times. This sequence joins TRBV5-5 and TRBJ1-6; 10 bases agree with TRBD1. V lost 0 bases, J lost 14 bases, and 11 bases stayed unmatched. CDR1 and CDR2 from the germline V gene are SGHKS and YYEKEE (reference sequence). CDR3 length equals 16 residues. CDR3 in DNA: TGTGCCAGCAGCTTGGAACCGGGACAGGGGAATTCGGCCCTCCACTTT. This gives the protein CASSLEPGQGNSALHF.

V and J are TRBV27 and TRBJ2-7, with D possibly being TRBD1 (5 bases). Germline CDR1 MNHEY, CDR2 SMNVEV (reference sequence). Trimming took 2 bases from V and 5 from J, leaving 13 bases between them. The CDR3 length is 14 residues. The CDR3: CASSLRQGSHEQYF. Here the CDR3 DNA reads TGTGCCAGCAGTTTACGGCAGGGCAGCCACGAGCAGTACTTC.

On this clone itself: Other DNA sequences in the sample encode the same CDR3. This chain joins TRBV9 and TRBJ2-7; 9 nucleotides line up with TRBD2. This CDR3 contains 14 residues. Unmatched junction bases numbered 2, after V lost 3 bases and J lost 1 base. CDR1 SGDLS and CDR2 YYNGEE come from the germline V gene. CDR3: CASSATSGSYEQYF. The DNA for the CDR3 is TGTGCCAGCAGCGCAACTAGCGGGTCCTACGAGCAGTACTTC.

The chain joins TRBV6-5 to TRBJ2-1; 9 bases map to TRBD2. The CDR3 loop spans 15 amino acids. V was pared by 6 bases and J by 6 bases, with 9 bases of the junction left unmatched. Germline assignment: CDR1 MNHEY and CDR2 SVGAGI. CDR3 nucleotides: TGTGCCAGCAGAGTAGTAGCGGGAGCGGGCAATGAGCAGTTCTTC. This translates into CASRVVAGAGNEQFF.

The CDR3 is CASSPPGAVQYF. Here the CDR3 DNA reads TGTGCCAGCAGCCCTCCTGGGGCAGTGCAGTACTTC. The chain uses TRBV3-1 (or the pseudogene TRBV3-2) and TRBJ2-7; perhaps TRBD1 as D (5 bases). The CDR3 contains 12 residues. Germline V gene data show CDR1 as LGHDT and CDR2 as YNNKEL (reference sequence). Trimming pared 4 bases from V and 9 bases from J, leaving 13 bases between.

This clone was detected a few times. The CDR3 nucleotides are TGTGCCATCCCGGTAAGTGGGAGAGGCACAGATACGCAGTATTTT. This encodes CAIPVSGRGTDTQYF. The J gene is TRBJ2-3, the V gene TRBV7-9; D possibly corresponds to TRBD2 (5 bases). The V gene's germline CDR1 is SEHNR and CDR2 FQNEAQ (reference sequence). The CDR3 extends over 15 amino acids. V was pared by 10 bases and J by 1 base, with 18 bases between.

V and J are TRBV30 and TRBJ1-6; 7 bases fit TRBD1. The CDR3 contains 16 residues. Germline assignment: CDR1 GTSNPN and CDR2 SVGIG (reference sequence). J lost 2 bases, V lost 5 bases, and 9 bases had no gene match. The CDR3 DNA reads TGTGCCTGGGCCCTAACACAGGGGACCTATAATTCACCCCTCCACTTT. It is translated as CAWALTQGTYNSPLHF.

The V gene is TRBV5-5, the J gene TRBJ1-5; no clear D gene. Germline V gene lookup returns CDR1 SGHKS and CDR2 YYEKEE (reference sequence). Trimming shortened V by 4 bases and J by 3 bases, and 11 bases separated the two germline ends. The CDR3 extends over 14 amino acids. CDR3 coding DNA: TGTGCCAGCAGCCCTACAGATTTCAATCAGCCCCAGCATTTT. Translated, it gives CASSPTDFNQPQHF.